This T cell receptor (beta chain) was sequenced during a study of CD4+ T cells in melanoma. Sequencing used immunoSEQ multiplex PCR; TCRdb keeps in-frame clones, though not all of them. The sample has about 140,000 clones; 80% to 95% are singletons. Points from the study as a whole: Neoantigen-specific CD4+ T cells in melanoma reportedly had diverse differentiation states. A reported correlation linked neoantigen-specific CD4+ T cells to CD8+, macrophage and B cell function.

Concerning this clone: No antigen is known for it.

This CDR3 contains 15 residues. CDR1 and CDR2 from the germline V gene are SGHTA and FQGNSA. V lost 4 bases, J lost 2 bases, and 13 bases lay in between. The TCR comes from a human donor with melanoma. J is TRBJ2-3 and V is TRBV7-2; D might be TRBD2 (6 bases). The chain's CDR3 is CASSSDGTPTDTQYF. As DNA, the CDR3 is TGTGCCAGCAGCTCGGATGGGACTCCCACAGATACGCAGTATTTT.